This T cell receptor (beta chain) stems from a study of blood T cell repertoires in COVID-19. Study background: Material from acute and convalescent COVID-19 was sourced from the United States, Italy and Spain. T cells, B-cell-depleted T cells, or PBMCs supplied cDNA or gDNA.

V shed 5 bases and J shed 6 bases, with 14 bases lying between them. The CDR3 is made up of 12 amino acids. In germline, CDR1 is SQVTM, CDR2 ANQGSEA. Per the authors' pipeline: Counts of nucleated cells, estimated from reference gene primer amplification, were obtained. Sequencing was performed with immunoSEQ multiplex PCR; in TCRdb, only in-frame clones are kept and a portion is missing. V and J calls and clone size are those listed in that table; D and trimming were worked out from the DNA. In the table there are over 100,000 clones, approximately 88% of which are singletons. Material for sequencing was peripheral blood. This chain joins TRBV29-1 and TRBJ2-7; D uncertain. This receptor was taken from a human donor in a cohort sampled during active COVID-19. CDR3 coding DNA: TGCAGCGTTTCCCTCGACAACTTCGAGCAGTACTTC. As protein: CSVSLDNFEQYF.